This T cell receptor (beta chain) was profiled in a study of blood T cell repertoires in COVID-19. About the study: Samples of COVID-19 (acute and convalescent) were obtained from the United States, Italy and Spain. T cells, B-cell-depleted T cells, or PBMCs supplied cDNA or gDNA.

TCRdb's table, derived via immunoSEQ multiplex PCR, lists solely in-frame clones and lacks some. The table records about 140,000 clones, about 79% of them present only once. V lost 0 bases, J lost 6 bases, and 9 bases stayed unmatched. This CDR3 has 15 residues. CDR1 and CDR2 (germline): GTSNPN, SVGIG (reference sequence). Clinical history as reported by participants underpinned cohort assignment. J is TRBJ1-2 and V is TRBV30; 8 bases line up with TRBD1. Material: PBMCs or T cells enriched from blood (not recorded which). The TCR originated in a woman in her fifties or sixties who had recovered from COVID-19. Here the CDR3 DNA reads TGTGCCTGGAGTGTGGGTGCCAGGACAGGGCATGGCTACACCTTC. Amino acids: CAWSVGARTGHGYTF.